This TCR beta chain appears in the sequencing data of a study of cytomegalovirus exposure and HLA in healthy donors. The study's findings and limits: CMV antigen specificity of a few CMV-associated chains was confirmed in vitro. Later analysis showed TCR association rates varying by HLA locus, highest for DRB1 and lowest for HLA-C.

A word on this clone: Its target is unknown.

Trimming took off 4 bases at V and 5 bases at J, with 6 bases between the two ends. Germline lookup yields CDR1 MNHNY and CDR2 SVGAGI (reference sequence). This CDR3 contains 12 residues. With 60 Vbeta and 13 Jbeta primers, the PCR was carried out. Assay: immunoSEQ multiplex PCR; the TCRdb copy retains only in-frame clones and omits some. The sample has fewer than 200,000 clones; roughly 82% are singletons. V and J are TRBV6-6 and TRBJ1-5; D is unclear. This TCR derives from a girl aged 5 to 17 in good health and CMV-seropositive. Source material: PBMCs. CDR3 loop: CASSFEDQPQHF. CDR3 in DNA: TGTGCCAGCAGTTTCGAGGATCAGCCCCAGCATTTT.